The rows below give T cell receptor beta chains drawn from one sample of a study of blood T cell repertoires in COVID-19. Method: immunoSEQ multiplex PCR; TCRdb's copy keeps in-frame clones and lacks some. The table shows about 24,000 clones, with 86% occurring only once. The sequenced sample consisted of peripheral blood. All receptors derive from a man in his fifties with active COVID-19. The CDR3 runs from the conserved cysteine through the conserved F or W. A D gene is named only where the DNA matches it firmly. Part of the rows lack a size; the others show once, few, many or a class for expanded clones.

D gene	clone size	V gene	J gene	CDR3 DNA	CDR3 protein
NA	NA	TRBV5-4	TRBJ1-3	TGTGCCACCGGGGAGGGGGGAAACACCATATATTTT	CATGEGGNTIYF
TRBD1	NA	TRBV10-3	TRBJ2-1	TGTGCCATCAGTGACGGGACAGGGATCAATGAGCAGTTCTTC	CAISDGTGINEQFF
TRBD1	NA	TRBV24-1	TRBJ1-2	TGTGCCACCAGTGATTCCCCGGGACAGGGACACGGCTACACCTTC	CATSDSPGQGHGYTF
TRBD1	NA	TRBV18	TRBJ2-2	TGTGCCAGCTCTCTGACAGGGGTCTCCACCGGGGAGCTGTTTTTT	CASSLTGVSTGELFF
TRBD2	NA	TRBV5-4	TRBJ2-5	TGTGCCAGCAGCCGTCGGGTGGTAAGCGGGGGACAAGAGACCCAGTACTTC	CASSRRVVSGGQETQYF
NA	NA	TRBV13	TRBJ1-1	TGTGCCAGCAGCTTAGAAAGCTATAACACTGAAGCTTTCTTT	CASSLESYNTEAFF
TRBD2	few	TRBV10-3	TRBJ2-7	TGTGCCAGCAGTAGCGGGAGCCTTTTGAGCTACGAGCAGTACTTC	CASSSGSLLSYEQYF
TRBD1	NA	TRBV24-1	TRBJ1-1	TGTGCCACAAGCGGACAGGGTGAAGCTTTCTTT	CATSGQGEAFF
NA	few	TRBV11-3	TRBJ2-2	TGTGCCAGCAGCTCCCCCTCGACGCAGACAAACACCGGGGAGCTGTTTTTT	CASSSPSTQTNTGELFF
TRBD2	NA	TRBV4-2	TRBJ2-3	TGTGCCAGCAGCCAAGGCTCTCCGGGCACTAGCGGGAGCACAGATACGCAGTATTTT	CASSQGSPGTSGSTDTQYF
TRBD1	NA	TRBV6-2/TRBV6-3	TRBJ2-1	TGTGCCAGCAGTCGGGACAGGGAGCAGTTCTTC	CASSRDREQFF
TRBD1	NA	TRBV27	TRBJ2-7	TGTGCCAGCAGTCCCAGACAGGGCCCTGAGCAGTACTTC	CASSPRQGPEQYF
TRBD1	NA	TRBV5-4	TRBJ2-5	TGTGCCAGCAGCTTGGCGCGGGCAGGGGGTGTGGAGACCCAGTACTTC	CASSLARAGGVETQYF
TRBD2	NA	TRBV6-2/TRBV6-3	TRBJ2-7	TGTGCCAGCAGTCTACAAAGCGGGGGGGCCGACGAGCAGTACTTC	CASSLQSGGADEQYF
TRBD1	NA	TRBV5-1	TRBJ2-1	TGCGCCAGCAGCCTCAGGCCCTCGACAGGGGAGTGGCACAATGAGCAGTTCTTC	CASSLRPSTGEWHNEQFF
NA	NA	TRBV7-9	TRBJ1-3	TGTGCCAGCAGCTTATGGCCGAACTCTGGAAACACCATATATTTT	CASSLWPNSGNTIYF
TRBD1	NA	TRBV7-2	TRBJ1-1	TGTGCCAGCAGCTTGGACAGGGACCTCGAAGCTTTCTTT	CASSLDRDLEAFF
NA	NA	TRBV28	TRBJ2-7	TGTGCCAGCAGTTTATTCTCGAGCACCAACGAGCAGTACTTC	CASSLFSSTNEQYF
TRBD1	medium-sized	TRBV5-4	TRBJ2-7	TGTGCCAGCAGCGATACTGGGACAGGGACCTACGAGCAGTACTTC	CASSDTGTGTYEQYF
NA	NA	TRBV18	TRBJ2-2	TGTGCCAGCTCACCTTACAGGGAAGTGACCGGGGAGCTGTTTTTT	CASSPYREVTGELFF
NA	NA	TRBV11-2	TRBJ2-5	TGTGCCAGCAGCTTAGAGGCCGTGGAGACCCAGTACTTC	CASSLEAVETQYF
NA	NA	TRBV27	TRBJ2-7	TGTGCCAGCCGCCCAGGGACAAAAGGCCACGAGCAGTACTTC	CASRPGTKGHEQYF
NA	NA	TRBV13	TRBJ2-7	TGTGCCAGCAGCAACGACAGGTCCGAGCAGTACTTC	CASSNDRSEQYF
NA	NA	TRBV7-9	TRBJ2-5	TGTGCCAGCAGCTACAAAACAGGGTACTTAGAGACCCAGTACTTC	CASSYKTGYLETQYF
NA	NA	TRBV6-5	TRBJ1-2	TGTGCCAGCAGTTGGGGCGCGGACTATGGCTACACCTTC	CASSWGADYGYTF
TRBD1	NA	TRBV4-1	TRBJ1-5	TGCGCCAGCAGGCAATGGGCAGGGACAGATCAGCCCCAGCATTTT	CASRQWAGTDQPQHF
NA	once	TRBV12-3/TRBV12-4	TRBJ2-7	TGTGCCAGCACTCCCCTTTCGGGGTCCGAGCAGTACTTC	CASTPLSGSEQYF
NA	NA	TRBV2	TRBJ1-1	TGTGCCAGCACCGAGGAGGGGTTTTCGACTGAAGCTTTCTTT	CASTEEGFSTEAFF
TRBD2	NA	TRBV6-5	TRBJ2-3	TGTGCCAGCCAGCGGGGGGCCACAGATACGCAGTATTTT	CASQRGATDTQYF
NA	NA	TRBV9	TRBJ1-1	TGTGCCAGCAATAGTTTCGGGGGTGGCACTGAAGCTTTCTTT	CASNSFGGGTEAFF
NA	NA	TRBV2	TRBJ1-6	TGTGCCAGCAGGTCAACAGGGTTAGGTAATTCACCCCTCCACTTT	CASRSTGLGNSPLHF
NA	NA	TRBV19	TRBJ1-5	TGTGCCAGTAGTATTCTCCGGGTAGGGGGTAATAATCAGCCCCAGCATTTT	CASSILRVGGNNQPQHF
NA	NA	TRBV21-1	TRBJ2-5	TGTGCCAGCAGCAAAGCTTGTATAATGGACAGTCGAGGCGGTGAGACCCAGTACTTC	CASSKACIMDSRGGETQYF
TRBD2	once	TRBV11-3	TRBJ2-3	TGTGCCAGCAGCTTAGGGGTATCCGGGACTAGCGGGAGTGATACGCAGTATTTT	CASSLGVSGTSGSDTQYF
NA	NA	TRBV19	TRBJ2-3	TGTGCCAGTAGTATAGCGGGGATTAGCACAGATACGCAGTATTTT	CASSIAGISTDTQYF
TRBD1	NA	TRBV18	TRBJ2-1	TGTGCCAGCTCCCCCGGGACAGGGTATAATGAGCAGTTCTTC	CASSPGTGYNEQFF
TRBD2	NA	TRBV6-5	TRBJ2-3	TGTGCCAGCAGTTACGCGGGGGAGGGGGATACGCAGTATTTT	CASSYAGEGDTQYF
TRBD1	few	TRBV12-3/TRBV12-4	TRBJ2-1	TGTGCCAGCAGTCATGGACAGGGTCATGAGCAGTTCTTC	CASSHGQGHEQFF